The next 27 T cell receptor beta chains were all read from a single sample in a study of cytomegalovirus exposure and HLA in healthy donors. 60 Vbeta and 13 Jbeta primers were used in PCR. This table comes from immunoSEQ multiplex PCR, and its TCRdb copy is limited to in-frame clones, with some not included. This sample yields 150,000 to 200,000 clones, of which roughly 84% are seen a single time; more than 1% belongs to the top ten. The sequenced material came from PBMCs. The receptors were gathered from a boy aged 2 to 10 in good health and CMV-seronegative.

The V and J genes are TRBV7-2 and TRBJ1-1; D is uncertain. The CDR3 is 14 amino acids. Germline V CDR1 and CDR2: SGHTA, FQGNSA. Trimming took 1 base from V and 1 from J, leaving 7 bases between them. The CDR3 DNA reads as TGTGCCAGCAGCTTAGGCAGAAAGAACACTGAAGCTTTCTTT. As protein: CASSLGRKNTEAFF.

The chain couples TRBV7-9 to TRBJ2-5; D gene unclear. The CDR3 has 13 residues. V was cut by 0 bases and J by 5 bases, with 7 bases left in between. The germline gives CDR1 SEHNR, CDR2 FQNEAQ (reference sequence). CDR3 nucleotide sequence: TGTGCCAGCAGCTTAGCTTATTTGGAGACCCAGTACTTC. Translation gives CASSLAYLETQYF.

Turning to this clone: This same CDR3 is encoded by further DNA sequences in the sample. The chain has TRBV2 and TRBJ1-2; 7 bases are a match to TRBD1. Looked up from germline, CDR1 is SNHLY and CDR2 is FYNNEI. This CDR3 region has 14 residues. V shed 3 bases, J shed 0 bases, and the junction held 1 base outside the gene matches. The CDR3, as DNA: TGTGCCAGCAGTGAGGGGACAGCTAACTATGGCTACACCTTC. Its translation: CASSEGTANYGYTF.

The genes are TRBV28 and TRBJ2-7; 10 positions agree with TRBD1. The CDR3 totals 15 residues. Germline-derived CDR1 and CDR2 are MDHEN and SYDVKM. The trim removed 5 bases at V and 4 bases at J, leaving 8 bases unmatched. The CDR3 DNA follows: TGTGCCAGCAGTCTCCCGACAGGGGGCGCGTACGAGCAGTACTTC. Encoded protein: CASSLPTGGAYEQYF.

The rearrangement joins TRBV30 to TRBJ2-3; 11 positions agree with TRBD1. The CDR3 runs to 16 residues. The germline CDR1 and CDR2 sequences are GTSNPN and SVGIG (reference sequence). Trimming cost V 0 bases and J 2 bases; bases outside gene matches: 4. DNA for the CDR3: TGTGCCTGGAGTGTAGGACAGGGGGCTTTCACAGATACGCAGTATTTT. It specifies CAWSVGQGAFTDTQYF.

This rearrangement joins TRBV23-1 to TRBJ2-2, with 12 bases that match TRBD1. TRBV23-1 is classed as an ORF, of uncertain function. The CDR3 consists of 17 residues. V lost 3 bases and J lost 7; bases outside the gene matches: 9. CDR3 protein: CASSHPGTGGYNGELFF. The CDR3 nucleotides are TGCGCCAGCAGTCACCCCGGGACAGGGGGCTACAACGGGGAGCTGTTTTTT.

The chain carries TRBV5-6 and TRBJ2-5; TRBD1 is a possible D gene (9 bases). With 4 bases removed from V and 1 base from J, the gap between germline ends came to 20 bases. The germline V gene has CDR1 SGHDT and CDR2 YYEEEE. The CDR3 sequence is 17 residues long. For the CDR3, the DNA is TGTGCCAGCAGCCTCGGGGGGGACAGGGATCCCCAAGAGACCCAGTACTTC. This codes for CASSLGGDRDPQETQYF.

The chain links TRBV2 to TRBJ1-4, with a weak D call TRBD1 (6 bases). Trimming stripped 5 bases from V and 3 bases from J, with 10 bases between. The CDR3 runs 14 residues. Germline-derived CDR1 and CDR2 are SNHLY and FYNNEI. CDR3 DNA sequence: TGTGCCAGCAGTAGGGGGTTGGCTAATGAAAAACTGTTTTTT. Translated: CASSRGLANEKLFF.

V is TRBV4-1 and J is TRBJ2-1; 7 nucleotides match TRBD2. With V trimmed by 0 bases and J by 7 bases, 9 bases remained unmatched. The CDR3 has 16 residues. Germline V gives CDR1 MGHRA, CDR2 YSYEKL. As DNA, the CDR3 is TGCGCCAGCAGCCAAGATAGAGCGGGAAGTCATAATGAGCAGTTCTTC. The encoded protein is CASSQDRAGSHNEQFF.

This chain uses TRBV28 with TRBJ1-4, with D uncertain. Trimming took off 2 bases at V and 5 bases at J, with 9 bases between the two ends. The germline V gene has CDR1 MDHEN and CDR2 SYDVKM. The CDR3 is 14 residues long. The CDR3: CASSLVTENEKLFF. CDR3 nucleotide sequence: TGTGCCAGCAGTTTAGTTACGGAGAATGAAAAACTGTTTTTT.

Only a few counts were recorded for this clone. J is TRBJ2-3 and V is TRBV19, with 8 bases matching TRBD1. Germline V lookup: CDR1 LNHDA, CDR2 SQIVND (reference sequence). This CDR3 contains 14 residues. V trimming: 4 bases; J trimming: 0 bases; junction bases outside the gene matches: 0. CDR3 sequence (DNA): TGTGCCAGTAGTAGGACAGGGAGCACAGATACGCAGTATTTT. It is translated as CASSRTGSTDTQYF.

The CDR3 spells CASSFRGGTEAFF. CDR3 nucleotides: TGTGCCAGCAGCTTTCGGGGTGGGACTGAAGCTTTCTTT. This chain uses TRBV11-2 with TRBJ1-1; D not certain. The CDR3 is made up of 13 amino acids. CDR1 and CDR2 from the germline V gene are SGHAT and FQNNGV. Trimming stripped 3 bases from V and 5 bases from J, with 10 bases between.

On this clone itself: Germline and junction disagree at one end, which may indicate a read error. V gene TRBV7-7 combines with J gene TRBJ2-1; TRBD2 agrees at 15 bases. The CDR3 is 17 amino acids. Germline CDR1 SSHAT, CDR2 FNYEAQ (reference sequence). CDR3 protein: CASSLVPPGLAGGEQFF. CDR3 nucleotides: TGTGCTAGCAGCTTAGTTCCTCCGGGACTAGCGGGAGGTGAGCAGTTCTTC.

The chain links TRBV5-1 to TRBJ2-5; 7 nucleotides align to TRBD1. The V gene end was trimmed by 5 bases and the J gene end by 3 bases; junction bases not matched to a gene: 10. This CDR3 is built from 15 residues. The germline CDR1 and CDR2 sequences are SGHRS and YFSETQ. The CDR3, as DNA: TGCGCCAGCAGTATTGGACAGGTGATTGAAGAGACCCAGTACTTC. Protein sequence: CASSIGQVIEETQYF.

A note on this clone: Relative to the germline gene, one junction end is altered; a read error may explain this. The rearrangement links TRBV28 to TRBJ1-5, with D maybe TRBD1 (6 bases). Germline V gives CDR1 MDHEN, CDR2 SYDVKM. This CDR3 contains 17 residues. As DNA, the CDR3 is TGTGCCAGCAGTACAGGGATCGCCTATCCTAGCAATCAGCCCCAGCGTTTT. Translation gives CASSTGIAYPSNQPQRF.

This chain joins TRBV7-2 and TRBJ2-1; TRBD2 aligns across 7 bases. The V gene's germline CDR1 is SGHTA and CDR2 FQGNSA. The CDR3 is made up of 15 amino acids. Trimming cost V 2 bases and J 5 bases; bases outside gene matches: 6. The CDR3, as DNA: TGTGCCAGCAGCTTAAGCGGGAAGAACAACAATGAGCAGTTCTTC. Protein sequence: CASSLSGKNNNEQFF.

This clone was found a few times. This chain connects TRBV5-3 to TRBJ1-6, with TRBD1 matching 8 bases. TRBV5-3 counts as an open reading frame of uncertain function. This CDR3 contains 17 residues. Germline trimming cut 0 bases from V and 0 bases from J; bases unmatched to any gene: 2. The CDR3 region is CARSLGGTGSYNSPLHF. CDR3 nucleotides: TGTGCCAGAAGCTTGGGAGGGACAGGCTCCTATAATTCACCCCTCCACTTT.

This clone was observed a single time. The CDR3 is CAWSVLESSYEQYF. In nucleotides, the CDR3 is TGTGCCTGGAGTGTACTTGAGAGCTCCTACGAGCAGTACTTC. This chain uses TRBV30 with TRBJ2-7; D is ambiguous. V lost 0 bases and J lost 0, with 9 bases in between. The CDR3 runs 14 residues. Per the germline V gene, CDR1 is GTSNPN and CDR2 is SVGIG (reference sequence). Full variable domain (rest looked up from reference TRBV30 and TRBJ2-7): SQTIHQWPATLVQPVGSPLSLECTVEGTSNPNLYWYRQAAGRGLQLLFYSVGIGQISSEVPQNLSASRPQDRQFILSSKKLLLSDSGFYLCAWSVLESSYEQYFGPGTRLTVT.

The chain recombines TRBV30 with TRBJ1-3, with TRBD1 matching over 7 bases. With V trimmed by 1 base and J by 8 bases, 5 bases remained unmatched. The germline V gene encodes CDR1 GTSNPN and CDR2 SVGIG (reference sequence). The CDR3 is made up of 13 amino acids. CDR3 DNA sequence: TGTGCCTGGAGTGAGGGGGCTGGGTACACCATATATTTT. Translation gives CAWSEGAGYTIYF.

The chain uses TRBV27 and TRBJ2-5, with D maybe TRBD2 (6 bases). Germline CDR1 is MNHEY and CDR2 is SMNVEV (reference sequence). The V end was cut by 5 bases, the J end by 7 bases, with 17 bases between. CDR3 length equals 14 residues. The CDR3 DNA reads TGTGCCAGCAGTCCCGGGGCCCCCGGGGGGACCCAGTACTTC. The encoded protein is CASSPGAPGGTQYF.

The chain recombines TRBV11-2 with TRBJ1-2, with D hard to call. The germline V gene has CDR1 SGHAT and CDR2 FQNNGV. This CDR3 region has 15 residues. Trimming cost V 3 bases and J 7 bases, with 18 bases left between them. CDR3 sequence: CASSFYSPDPRGYTF. CDR3 nucleotides: TGTGCCAGCAGCTTCTATTCTCCTGATCCTCGTGGCTACACCTTC.

V is TRBV10-3 and J is TRBJ1-1, with D uncertain. The V end lost 0 bases, the J end lost 1 base, and 3 bases lay between the germline ends. Germline CDR1 and CDR2: ENHRY and SYGVKD. CDR3 length: 13 residues. The CDR3 region has the DNA TGTGCCATCAGTGAGTCACAGAACACTGAAGCTTTCTTT. Translating it yields CAISESQNTEAFF.

The count of this clone is one. The rearrangement joins TRBV9 to TRBJ1-2, with D maybe TRBD1 (6 bases). The CDR3 sequence is 14 residues long. V lost 0 bases and J 6 bases, leaving 12 bases between the germline ends. CDR1 and CDR2 (germline): SGDLS, YYNGEE. In nucleotides, the CDR3 is TGTGCCAGCAGCGTAGGCGGGGGCGCAGATGGCTACACCTTC. It codes for CASSVGGGADGYTF.

This chain joins TRBV5-1 and TRBJ1-6; 7 bases fit TRBD1. The CDR3 is made up of 15 amino acids. The J segment lost 9 bases and the V segment lost 0 bases, leaving 6 bases of the junction unmatched. Per the germline V gene, CDR1 is SGHRS and CDR2 is YFSETQ. The CDR3 bases are TGCGCCAGCAGCTTGGGTGACAGGGTAGGTTCACCCCTCCACTTT. Amino acids: CASSLGDRVGSPLHF. Full variable domain (outside the CDR3, taken from reference TRBV5-1 and TRBJ1-6): KAGVTQTPRYLIKTRGQQVTLSCSPISGHRSVSWYQQTPGQGLQFLFEYFSETQRNKGNFPGRFSGRQFSNSRSEMNVSTLELGDSALYLCASSLGDRVGSPLHFGNGTRLTVT.

In this sample, this clone turned up a few times. The genes are TRBV7-9 and TRBJ2-7; TRBD2 might be the D (6 bases). V was shortened by 1 base and J by 7 bases, with 14 bases between the two germline ends. Germline loops: CDR1 SEHNR, CDR2 FQNEAQ (reference sequence). The CDR3 covers 14 residues. CDR3 region: CASSLDGSTREQYF. Here the CDR3 DNA reads TGTGCCAGCAGCTTAGACGGGAGTACGAGAGAGCAGTACTTC.

CDR3 sequence: CASSQERTGTGTEKLFF. The CDR3 bases are TGCGCCAGCAGCCAAGAACGAACCGGGACAGGGACTGAAAAACTGTTTTTT. The rearrangement links TRBV4-3 to TRBJ1-4, with TRBD1 matching over 9 bases. V was pared by 0 bases and J by 7 bases, with 9 bases of the junction left unmatched. This CDR3 has 17 amino acids. Per germline, CDR1 LGHNA and CDR2 YSLEER.

This clone was seen a handful of times. The J gene is TRBJ1-1, the V gene TRBV2, with no clear D. V shed 6 bases and J shed 9 bases, with 11 bases lying between them. The V gene's germline CDR1 is SNHLY and CDR2 FYNNEI. The CDR3 loop spans 11 amino acids. Here the CDR3 reads CASSQTSKAFF. CDR3 in DNA: TGTGCCAGCAGCCAGACATCAAAAGCTTTCTTT. The complete variable domain, with remaining parts taken from reference TRBV2 and TRBJ1-1, reads EPEVTQTPSHQVTQMGQEVILRCVPISNHLYFYWYRQILGQKVEFLVSFYNNEISEKSEIFDDQFSVERPDGSNFTLKIRSTKLEDSAMYFCASSQTSKAFFGQGTRLTVV.